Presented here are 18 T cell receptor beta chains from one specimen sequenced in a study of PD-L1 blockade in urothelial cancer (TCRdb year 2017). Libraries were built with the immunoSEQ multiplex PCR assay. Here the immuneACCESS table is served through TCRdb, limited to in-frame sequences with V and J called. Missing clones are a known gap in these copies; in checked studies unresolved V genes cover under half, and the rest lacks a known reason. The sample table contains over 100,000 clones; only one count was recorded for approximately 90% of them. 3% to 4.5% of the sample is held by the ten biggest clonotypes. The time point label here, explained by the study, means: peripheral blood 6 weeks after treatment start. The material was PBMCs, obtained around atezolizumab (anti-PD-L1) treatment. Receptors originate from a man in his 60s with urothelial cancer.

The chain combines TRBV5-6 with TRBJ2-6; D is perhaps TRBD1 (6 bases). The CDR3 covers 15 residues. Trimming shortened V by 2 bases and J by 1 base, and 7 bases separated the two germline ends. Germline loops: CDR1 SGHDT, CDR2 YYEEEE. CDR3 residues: CASSFRGSGANVLTF. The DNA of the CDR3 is TGTGCCAGCAGCTTCAGGGGATCTGGGGCCAACGTCCTGACTTTC.

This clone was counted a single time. This CDR3 is CAWSLFSYEQYF. The CDR3 DNA follows: TGTGCCTGGAGTCTGTTTAGCTACGAGCAGTACTTC. This chain uses TRBV30 with TRBJ2-7; no reliable D call. There are 12 residues in the CDR3. The germline CDR1 and CDR2 sequences are GTSNPN and SVGIG (reference sequence). The V and J ends lost 2 bases and 3 bases respectively, with 8 bases between them.

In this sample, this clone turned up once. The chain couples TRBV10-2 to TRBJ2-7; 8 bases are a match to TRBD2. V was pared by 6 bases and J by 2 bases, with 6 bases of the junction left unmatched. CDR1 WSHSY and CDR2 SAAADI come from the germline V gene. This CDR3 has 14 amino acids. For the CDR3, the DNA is TGCGCCAGCAGGCCGGGACTAGGCACCTACGAGCAGTACTTC. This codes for CASRPGLGTYEQYF.

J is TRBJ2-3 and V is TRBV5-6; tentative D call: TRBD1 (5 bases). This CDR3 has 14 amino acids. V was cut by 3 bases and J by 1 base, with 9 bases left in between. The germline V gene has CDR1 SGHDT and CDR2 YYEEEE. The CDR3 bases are TGTGCCAGCAGCTCGAGCAGGGGCACAGATACGCAGTATTTT. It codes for CASSSSRGTDTQYF. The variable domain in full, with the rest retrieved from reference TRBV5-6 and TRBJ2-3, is DAGVTQSPTHLIKTRGQQVTLRCSPKSGHDTVSWYQQALGQGPQFIFQYYEEEERQRGNFPDRFSGHQFPNYSSELNVNALLLGDSALYLCASSSSRGTDTQYFGPGTRLTVL.

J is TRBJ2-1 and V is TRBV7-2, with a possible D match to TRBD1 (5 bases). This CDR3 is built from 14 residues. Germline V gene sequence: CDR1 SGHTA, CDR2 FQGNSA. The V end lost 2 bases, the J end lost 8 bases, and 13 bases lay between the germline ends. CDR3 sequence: CASSLFGGAHEQFF. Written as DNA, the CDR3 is TGTGCCAGCAGCTTATTTGGTGGGGCCCATGAGCAGTTCTTC.

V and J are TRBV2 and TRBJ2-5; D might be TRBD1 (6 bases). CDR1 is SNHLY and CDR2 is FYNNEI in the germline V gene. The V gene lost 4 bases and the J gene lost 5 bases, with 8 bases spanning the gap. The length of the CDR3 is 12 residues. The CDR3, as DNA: TGTGCCAGCAGTGCCCAGGGGGAGACCCAGTACTTC. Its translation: CASSAQGETQYF.

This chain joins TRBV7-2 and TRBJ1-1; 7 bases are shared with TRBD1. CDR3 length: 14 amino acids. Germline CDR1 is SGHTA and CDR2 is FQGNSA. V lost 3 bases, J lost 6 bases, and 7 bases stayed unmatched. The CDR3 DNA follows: TGTGCCAGCAGCTTCCAGGGGGTAAGGGCTGAAGCTTTCTTT. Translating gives CASSFQGVRAEAFF.

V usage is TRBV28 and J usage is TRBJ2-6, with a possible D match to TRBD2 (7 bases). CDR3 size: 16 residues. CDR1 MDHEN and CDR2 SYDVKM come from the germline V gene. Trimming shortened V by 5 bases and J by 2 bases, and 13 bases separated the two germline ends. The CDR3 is CASSGEGGPGANVLTF. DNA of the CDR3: TGTGCCAGCAGTGGGGAGGGGGGCCCTGGGGCCAACGTCCTGACTTTC.

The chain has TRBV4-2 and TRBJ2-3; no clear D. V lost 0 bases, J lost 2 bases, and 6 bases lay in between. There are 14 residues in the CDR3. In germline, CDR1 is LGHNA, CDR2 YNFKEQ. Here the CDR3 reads CASSQDHSTDTQYF. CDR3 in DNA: TGTGCCAGCAGCCAAGACCACTCCACAGATACGCAGTATTTT.

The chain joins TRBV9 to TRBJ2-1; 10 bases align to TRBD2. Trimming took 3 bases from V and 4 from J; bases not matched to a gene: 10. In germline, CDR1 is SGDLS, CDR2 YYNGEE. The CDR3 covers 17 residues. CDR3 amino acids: CASSALISGGTYNEQFF. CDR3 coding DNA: TGTGCCAGCAGCGCCTTAATTAGCGGGGGGACGTACAATGAGCAGTTCTTC.

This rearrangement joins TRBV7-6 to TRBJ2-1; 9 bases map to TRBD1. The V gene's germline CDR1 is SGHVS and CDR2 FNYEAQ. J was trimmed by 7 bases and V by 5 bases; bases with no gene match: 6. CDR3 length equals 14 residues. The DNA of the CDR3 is TGTGCCAGCAGCCAGATGACAGGGGGTAATGAGCAGTTCTTC. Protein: CASSQMTGGNEQFF.

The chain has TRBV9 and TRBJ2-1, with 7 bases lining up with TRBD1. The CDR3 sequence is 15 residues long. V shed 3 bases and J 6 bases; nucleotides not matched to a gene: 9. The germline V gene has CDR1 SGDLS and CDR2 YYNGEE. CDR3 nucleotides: TGTGCCAGCAGCGCCCAACCGGGACAGAGCAATGAGCAGTTCTTC. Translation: CASSAQPGQSNEQFF.

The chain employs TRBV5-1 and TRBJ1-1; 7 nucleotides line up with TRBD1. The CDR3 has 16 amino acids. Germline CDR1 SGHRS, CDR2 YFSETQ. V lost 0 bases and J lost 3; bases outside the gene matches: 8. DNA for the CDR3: TGCGCCAGCAGCTTGGCCCCGACAGGGCTCCACACTGAAGCTTTCTTT. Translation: CASSLAPTGLHTEAFF.

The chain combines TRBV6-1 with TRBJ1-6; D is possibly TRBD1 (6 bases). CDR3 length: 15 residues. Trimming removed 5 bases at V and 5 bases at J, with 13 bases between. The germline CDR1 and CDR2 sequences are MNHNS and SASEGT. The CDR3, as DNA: TGTGCCAGCAGTCCGGGACAAGTCGATAATTCACCCCTCCACTTT. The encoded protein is CASSPGQVDNSPLHF.

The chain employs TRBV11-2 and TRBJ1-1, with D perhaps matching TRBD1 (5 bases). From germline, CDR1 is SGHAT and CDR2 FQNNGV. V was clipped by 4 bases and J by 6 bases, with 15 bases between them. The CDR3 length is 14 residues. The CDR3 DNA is TGTGCCAGCAGCTGGGAAAGACAGACTTCTGAAGCTTTCTTT. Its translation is CASSWERQTSEAFF.

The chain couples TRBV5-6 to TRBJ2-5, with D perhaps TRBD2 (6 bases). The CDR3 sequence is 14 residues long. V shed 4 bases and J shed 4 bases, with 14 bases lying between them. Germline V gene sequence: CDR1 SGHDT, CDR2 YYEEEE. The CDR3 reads CASSIRGIGETQYF. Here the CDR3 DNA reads TGTGCCAGCAGCATCCGCGGGATTGGAGAGACCCAGTACTTC.

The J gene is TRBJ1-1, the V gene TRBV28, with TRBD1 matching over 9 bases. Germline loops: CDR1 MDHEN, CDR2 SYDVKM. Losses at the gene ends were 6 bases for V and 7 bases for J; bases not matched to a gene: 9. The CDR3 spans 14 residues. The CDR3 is CASSSTGGASEAFF. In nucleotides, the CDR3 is TGTGCCAGCAGCTCTACAGGGGGCGCGAGTGAAGCTTTCTTT.

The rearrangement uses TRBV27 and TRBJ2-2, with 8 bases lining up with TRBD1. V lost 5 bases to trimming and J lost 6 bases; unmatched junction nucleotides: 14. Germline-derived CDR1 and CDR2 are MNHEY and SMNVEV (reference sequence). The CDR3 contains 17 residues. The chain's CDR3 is CASSRQGSLLVSGELFF. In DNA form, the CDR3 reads TGTGCCAGCAGTAGACAGGGGAGCCTGTTAGTCTCCGGGGAGCTGTTTTTT.